The sequence of this T cell receptor (beta chain) was determined in a study of blood T cell repertoires in COVID-19. Study summary: COVID-19 samples, acute and convalescent, were from the United States, Italy and Spain. PBMCs, B-cell-depleted T cells, or T cells provided the cDNA or gDNA that made up the material.

A few counts support this clone. The CDR3 totals 15 residues. Germline V gene sequence: CDR1 KGHDR, CDR2 SFDVKD. J gave up 1 base and V 4 bases, and 6 bases lay outside the gene matches. In the original analysis: Estimation of nucleated cell counts was performed using reference gene primer amplification. Data came from immunoSEQ multiplex PCR; TCRdb stores just in-frame clones and leaves some out. V and J calls and clone size are as listed in that table; D and trimming were resolved from the DNA. Of 110,000 to 150,000 clones in the sample, 60% to 80% were seen once. Source material: peripheral blood. This chain uses TRBV24-1 with TRBJ2-7, with 7 bases fitting TRBD2. The clonotype originates from a middle-aged man with active or convalescent COVID-19. Here the CDR3 reads CATSDPGLGSYEQYF. The CDR3 DNA sequence: TGTGCCACCAGTGACCCAGGACTAGGATCCTACGAGCAGTACTTC.